This T cell receptor (beta chain) emerged from a study of blood T cell repertoires in COVID-19. Study-level background: PBMCs, B-cell-depleted T cells, or T cells provided the cDNA or gDNA that made up the material.

The germline CDR1 and CDR2 sequences are DFQATT and SNEGSKA (reference sequence). V was trimmed by 1 base and J by 10 bases, leaving 10 bases between them. The CDR3 is 11 amino acids. Enrolment of Seattle patients took place during active infection, and they were followed longitudinally. In the original processing: For nucleated cells, counts were estimated from reference gene primer amplification. The data were produced by immunoSEQ multiplex PCR, yet TCRdb's version contains in-frame clones alone and is incomplete. That table is the source of V, J and clone size, and D and trimming were worked out from the DNA. This sample yields more than 65,000 clones, of which roughly 84% are seen a single time; around 7% belongs to the top ten.

Material: peripheral blood. The V gene is TRBV20-1, the J gene TRBJ1-2, with D unresolved. This receptor was identified in a man aged 25 to 40 with COVID-19, enrolled during active disease. The CDR3: CSARVAQAYTF. The CDR3 DNA reads as TGCAGTGCTAGAGTTGCCCAGGCCTACACCTTC.